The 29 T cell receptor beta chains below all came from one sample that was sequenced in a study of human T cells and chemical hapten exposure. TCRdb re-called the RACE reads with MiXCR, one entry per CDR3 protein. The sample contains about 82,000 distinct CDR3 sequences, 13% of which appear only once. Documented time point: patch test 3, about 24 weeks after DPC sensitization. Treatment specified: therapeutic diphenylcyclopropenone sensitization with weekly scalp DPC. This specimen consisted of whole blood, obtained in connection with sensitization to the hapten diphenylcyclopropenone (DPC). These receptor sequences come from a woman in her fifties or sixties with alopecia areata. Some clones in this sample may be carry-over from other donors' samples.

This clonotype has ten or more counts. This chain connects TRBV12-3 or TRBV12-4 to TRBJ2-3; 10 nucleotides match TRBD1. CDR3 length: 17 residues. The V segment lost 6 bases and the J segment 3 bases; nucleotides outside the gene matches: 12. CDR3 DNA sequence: TGTGCCAGCAGGGGACCTCTGACAGGGGGCCGTACAGATACGCAGTATTTT. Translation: CASRGPLTGGRTDTQYF.

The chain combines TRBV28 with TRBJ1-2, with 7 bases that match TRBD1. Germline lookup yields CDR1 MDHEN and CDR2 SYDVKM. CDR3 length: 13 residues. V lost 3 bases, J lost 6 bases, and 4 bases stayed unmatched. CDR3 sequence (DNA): TGTGCCAGCAGTTTCAGGGGGGCAGATGGCTACACCTTC. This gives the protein CASSFRGADGYTF.

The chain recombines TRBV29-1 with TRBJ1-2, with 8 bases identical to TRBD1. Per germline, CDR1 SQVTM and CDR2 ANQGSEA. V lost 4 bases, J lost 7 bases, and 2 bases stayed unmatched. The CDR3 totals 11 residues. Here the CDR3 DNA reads TGCAGCGTTGGGACAGGGATTGGCTACACCTTC. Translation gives CSVGTGIGYTF.

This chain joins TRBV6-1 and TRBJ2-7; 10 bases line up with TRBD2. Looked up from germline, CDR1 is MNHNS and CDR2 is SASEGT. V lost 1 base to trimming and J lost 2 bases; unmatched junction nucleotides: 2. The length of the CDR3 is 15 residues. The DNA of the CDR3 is TGTGCCAGCAGTGAAGTTCTAGCGGGGGCCTACGAGCAGTACTTC. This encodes CASSEVLAGAYEQYF.

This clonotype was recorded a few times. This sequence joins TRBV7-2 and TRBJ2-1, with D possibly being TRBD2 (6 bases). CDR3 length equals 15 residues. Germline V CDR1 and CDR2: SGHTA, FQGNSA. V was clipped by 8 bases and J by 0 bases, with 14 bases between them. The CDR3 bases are TGTGCCAGCGTCGGGCGGGAAAGCTCCTACAATGAGCAGTTCTTC. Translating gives CASVGRESSYNEQFF.

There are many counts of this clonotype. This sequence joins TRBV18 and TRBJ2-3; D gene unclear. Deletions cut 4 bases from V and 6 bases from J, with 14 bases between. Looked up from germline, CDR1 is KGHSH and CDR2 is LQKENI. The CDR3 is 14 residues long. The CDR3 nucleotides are TGTGCCAGCTCACTTGAGCGTCTAGTGGATACGCAGTATTTT. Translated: CASSLERLVDTQYF. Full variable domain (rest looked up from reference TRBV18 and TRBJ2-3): NAGVMQNPRHLVRRRGQEARLRCSPMKGHSHVYWYRQLPEEGLKFMVYLQKENIIDESGMPKERFSAEFPKEGPSILRIQQVVRGDSAAYFCASSLERLVDTQYFGPGTRLTVL.

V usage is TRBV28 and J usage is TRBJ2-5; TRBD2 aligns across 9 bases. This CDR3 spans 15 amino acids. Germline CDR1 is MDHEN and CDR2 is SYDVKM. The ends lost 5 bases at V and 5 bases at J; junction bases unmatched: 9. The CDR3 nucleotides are TGTGCCAGCAGTCGTAGCGGGAGTCAATCGGAGACCCAGTACTTC. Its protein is CASSRSGSQSETQYF.

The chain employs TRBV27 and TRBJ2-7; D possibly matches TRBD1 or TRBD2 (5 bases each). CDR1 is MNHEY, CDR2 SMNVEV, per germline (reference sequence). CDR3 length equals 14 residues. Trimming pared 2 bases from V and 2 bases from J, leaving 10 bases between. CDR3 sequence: CASSLGVGPYEQYF. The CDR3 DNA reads TGTGCCAGCAGTTTAGGGGTGGGACCCTACGAGCAGTACTTC.

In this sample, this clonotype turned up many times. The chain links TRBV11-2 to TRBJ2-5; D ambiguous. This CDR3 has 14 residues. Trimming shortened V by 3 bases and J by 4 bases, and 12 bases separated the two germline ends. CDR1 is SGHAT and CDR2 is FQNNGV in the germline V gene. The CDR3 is CASSFLRDSETQYF. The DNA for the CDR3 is TGTGCCAGCAGCTTCCTGAGAGATTCAGAGACCCAGTACTTC.

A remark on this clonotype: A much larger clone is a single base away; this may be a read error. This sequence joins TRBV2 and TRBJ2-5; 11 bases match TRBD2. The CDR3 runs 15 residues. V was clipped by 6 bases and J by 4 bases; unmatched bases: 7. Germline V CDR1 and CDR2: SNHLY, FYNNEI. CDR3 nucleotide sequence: TGTGCCAGCAGACCTGATAGCGGGAGGGGAGAGACCCAGTACTTC. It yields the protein CASRPDSGRGETQYF.

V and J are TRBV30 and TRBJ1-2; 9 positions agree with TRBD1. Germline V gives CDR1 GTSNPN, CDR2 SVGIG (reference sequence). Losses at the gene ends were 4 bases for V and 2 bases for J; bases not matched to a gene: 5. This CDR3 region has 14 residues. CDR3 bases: TGTGCCTGGAAACTAACAGGGGGCAACTATGGCTACACCTTC. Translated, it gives CAWKLTGGNYGYTF.

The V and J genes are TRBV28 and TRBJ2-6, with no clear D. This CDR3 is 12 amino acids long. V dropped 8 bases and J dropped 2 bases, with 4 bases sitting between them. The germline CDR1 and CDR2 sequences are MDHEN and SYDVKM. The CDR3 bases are TGTGCCAGCTTTGCTGGGGCCAACGTCCTGACTTTC. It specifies CASFAGANVLTF.

This chain's CDR3 is CAISAAGTAETQYF. In DNA, the CDR3 is TGTGCCATCAGCGCGGCGGGTACAGCAGAGACCCAGTACTTC. The rearrangement uses TRBV10-3 and TRBJ2-5; tentatively, D is TRBD2 (5 bases). Germline V gene data show CDR1 as ENHRY and CDR2 as SYGVKD. With 6 bases removed from V and 4 bases from J, the gap between germline ends came to 15 bases. There are 14 residues in the CDR3.

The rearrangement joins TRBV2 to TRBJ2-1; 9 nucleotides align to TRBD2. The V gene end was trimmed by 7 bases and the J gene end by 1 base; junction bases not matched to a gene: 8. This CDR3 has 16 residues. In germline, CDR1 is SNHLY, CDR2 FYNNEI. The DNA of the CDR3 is TGTGCCAGCATACCTGGACTAGCGCGGTCCTACAATGAGCAGTTCTTC. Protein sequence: CASIPGLARSYNEQFF.

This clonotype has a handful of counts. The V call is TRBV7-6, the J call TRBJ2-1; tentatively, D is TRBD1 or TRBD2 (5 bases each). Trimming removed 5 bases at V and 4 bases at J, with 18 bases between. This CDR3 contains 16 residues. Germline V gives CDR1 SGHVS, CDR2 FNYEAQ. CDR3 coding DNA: TGTGCCAGCAGCGTAAGGGACGGTAGCTTATACAATGAGCAGTTCTTC. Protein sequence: CASSVRDGSLYNEQFF. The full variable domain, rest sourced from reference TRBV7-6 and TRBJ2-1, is GAGVSQSPRYKVTKRGQDVALRCDPISGHVSLYWYRQALGQGPEFLTYFNYEAQQDKSGLPNDRFSAERPEGSISTLTIQRTEQRDSAMYRCASSVRDGSLYNEQFFGPGTRLTVL.

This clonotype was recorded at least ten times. The CDR3 bases are TGCGCCAGCAGCTTGGCCGGGGGGAATGAGCAGTTCTTC. It yields the protein CASSLAGGNEQFF. V gene TRBV5-1 combines with J gene TRBJ2-1; 7 positions match TRBD2. The CDR3 length is 13 residues. The germline V gene encodes CDR1 SGHRS and CDR2 YFSETQ. The J segment lost 7 bases and the V segment lost 0 bases, leaving 1 base of the junction unmatched.

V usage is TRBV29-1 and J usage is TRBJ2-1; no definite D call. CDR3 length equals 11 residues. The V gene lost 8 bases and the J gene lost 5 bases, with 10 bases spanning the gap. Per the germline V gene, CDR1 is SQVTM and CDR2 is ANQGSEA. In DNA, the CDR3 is TGCAGCTTCTCTCGGAACAATGAGCAGTTCTTC. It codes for CSFSRNNEQFF.

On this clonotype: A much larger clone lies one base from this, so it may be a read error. In DNA, the CDR3 is TGTGCCAGGAGGTCCACAGGGGAGGAGAATGGCTACACCTTC. Its translation: CARRSTGEENGYTF. J is TRBJ1-2 and V is TRBV6-2 or TRBV6-3, with TRBD1 matching 7 bases. The CDR3 is made up of 14 amino acids. Trimming took 9 bases from V and 6 from J; bases not matched to a gene: 13. Germline CDR1 MNHEY, CDR2 SVGEGT.

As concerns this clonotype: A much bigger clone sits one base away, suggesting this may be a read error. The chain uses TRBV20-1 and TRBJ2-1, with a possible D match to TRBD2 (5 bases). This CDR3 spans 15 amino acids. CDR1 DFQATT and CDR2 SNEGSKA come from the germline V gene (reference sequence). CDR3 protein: CSAETSLSSYIEQFF. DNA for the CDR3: TGCAGTGCTGAAACTAGTTTAAGCTCCTACATTGAGCAGTTCTTC.

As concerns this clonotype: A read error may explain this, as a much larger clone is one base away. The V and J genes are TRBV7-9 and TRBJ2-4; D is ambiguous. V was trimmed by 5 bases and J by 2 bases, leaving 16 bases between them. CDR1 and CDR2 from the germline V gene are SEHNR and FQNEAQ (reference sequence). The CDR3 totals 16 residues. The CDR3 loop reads CASSQPLELTKNIQYF. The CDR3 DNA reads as TGTGCCAGCAGCCAACCTCTCGAACTAACCAAAAACATTCAGTACTTC.

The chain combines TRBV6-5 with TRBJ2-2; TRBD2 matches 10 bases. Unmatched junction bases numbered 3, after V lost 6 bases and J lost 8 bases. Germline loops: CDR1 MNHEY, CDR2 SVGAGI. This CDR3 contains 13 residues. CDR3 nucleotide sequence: TGTGCCAGCAGAATAGCGGGAGGAGGGGAGCTGTTTTTT. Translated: CASRIAGGGELFF.

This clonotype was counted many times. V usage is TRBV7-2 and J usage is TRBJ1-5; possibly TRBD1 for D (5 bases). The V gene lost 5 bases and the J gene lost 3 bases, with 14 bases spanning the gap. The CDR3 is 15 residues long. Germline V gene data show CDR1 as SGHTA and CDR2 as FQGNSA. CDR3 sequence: CASSPQGWVNQPQHF. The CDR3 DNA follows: TGTGCCAGCAGCCCCCAGGGCTGGGTCAATCAGCCCCAGCATTTT.

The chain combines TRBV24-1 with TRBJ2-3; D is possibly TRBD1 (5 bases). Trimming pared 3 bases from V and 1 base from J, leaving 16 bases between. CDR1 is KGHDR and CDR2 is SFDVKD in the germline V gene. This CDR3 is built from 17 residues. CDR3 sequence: CATSDARGRPGTDTQYF. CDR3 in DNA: TGTGCCACCAGTGATGCAAGGGGAAGGCCGGGCACAGATACGCAGTATTTT.

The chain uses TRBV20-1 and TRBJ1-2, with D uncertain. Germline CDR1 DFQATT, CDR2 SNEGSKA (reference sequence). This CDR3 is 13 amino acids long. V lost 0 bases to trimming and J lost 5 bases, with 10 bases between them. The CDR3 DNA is TGCAGTGCTAGAGATACCTCGTGGTATGGCTACACCTTC. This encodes CSARDTSWYGYTF.

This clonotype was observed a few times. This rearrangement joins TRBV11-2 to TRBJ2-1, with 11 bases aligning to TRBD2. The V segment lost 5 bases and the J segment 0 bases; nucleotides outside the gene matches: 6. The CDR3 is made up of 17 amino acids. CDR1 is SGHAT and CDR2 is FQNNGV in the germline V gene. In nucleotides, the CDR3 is TGTGCCAGCAGCGGTACCGGGACTAGCGGCTCCTACAATGAGCAGTTCTTC. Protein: CASSGTGTSGSYNEQFF. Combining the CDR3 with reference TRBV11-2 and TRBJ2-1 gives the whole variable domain EAGVAQSPRYKIIEKRQSVAFWCNPISGHATLYWYQQILGQGPKLLIQFQNNGVVDDSQLPKDRFSAERLKGVDSTLKIQPAKLEDSAVYLCASSGTGTSGSYNEQFFGPGTRLTVL.

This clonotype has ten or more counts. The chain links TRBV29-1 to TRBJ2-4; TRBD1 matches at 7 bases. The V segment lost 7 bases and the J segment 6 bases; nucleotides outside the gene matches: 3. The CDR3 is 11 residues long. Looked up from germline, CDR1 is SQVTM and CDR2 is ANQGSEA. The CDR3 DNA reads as TGCAGCGCGGGACAGTTAAACATTCAGTACTTC. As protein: CSAGQLNIQYF.

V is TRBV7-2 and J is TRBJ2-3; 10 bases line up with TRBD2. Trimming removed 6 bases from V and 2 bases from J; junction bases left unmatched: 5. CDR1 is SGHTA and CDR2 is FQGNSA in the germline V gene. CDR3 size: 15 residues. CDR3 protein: CASRHTSGITDTQYF. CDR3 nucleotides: TGTGCCAGCAGACATACTAGCGGGATCACAGATACGCAGTATTTT.

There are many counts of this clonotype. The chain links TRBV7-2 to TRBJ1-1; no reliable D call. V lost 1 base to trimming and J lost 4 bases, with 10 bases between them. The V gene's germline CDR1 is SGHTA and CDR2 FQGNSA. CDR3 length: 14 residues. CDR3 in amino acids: CASSLDSGGTEAFF. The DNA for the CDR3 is TGTGCCAGCAGCTTAGATTCGGGAGGCACTGAAGCTTTCTTT. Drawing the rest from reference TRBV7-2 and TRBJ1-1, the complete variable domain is GAGVSQSPSNKVTEKGKDVELRCDPISGHTALYWYRQSLGQGLEFLIYFQGNSAPDKSGLPSDRFSAERTGGSVSTLTIQRTQQEDSAVYLCASSLDSGGTEAFFGQGTRLTVV.

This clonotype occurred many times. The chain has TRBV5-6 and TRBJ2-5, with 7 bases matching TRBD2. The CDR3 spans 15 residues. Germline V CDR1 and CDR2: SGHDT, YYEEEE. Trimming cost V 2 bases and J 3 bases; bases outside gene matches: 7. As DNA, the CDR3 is TGTGCCAGCAGCTTATACCGGGACTATGAAGAGACCCAGTACTTC. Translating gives CASSLYRDYEETQYF. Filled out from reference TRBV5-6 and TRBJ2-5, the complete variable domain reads DAGVTQSPTHLIKTRGQQVTLRCSPKSGHDTVSWYQQALGQGPQFIFQYYEEEERQRGNFPDRFSGHQFPNYSSELNVNALLLGDSALYLCASSLYRDYEETQYFGPGTRLLVL.